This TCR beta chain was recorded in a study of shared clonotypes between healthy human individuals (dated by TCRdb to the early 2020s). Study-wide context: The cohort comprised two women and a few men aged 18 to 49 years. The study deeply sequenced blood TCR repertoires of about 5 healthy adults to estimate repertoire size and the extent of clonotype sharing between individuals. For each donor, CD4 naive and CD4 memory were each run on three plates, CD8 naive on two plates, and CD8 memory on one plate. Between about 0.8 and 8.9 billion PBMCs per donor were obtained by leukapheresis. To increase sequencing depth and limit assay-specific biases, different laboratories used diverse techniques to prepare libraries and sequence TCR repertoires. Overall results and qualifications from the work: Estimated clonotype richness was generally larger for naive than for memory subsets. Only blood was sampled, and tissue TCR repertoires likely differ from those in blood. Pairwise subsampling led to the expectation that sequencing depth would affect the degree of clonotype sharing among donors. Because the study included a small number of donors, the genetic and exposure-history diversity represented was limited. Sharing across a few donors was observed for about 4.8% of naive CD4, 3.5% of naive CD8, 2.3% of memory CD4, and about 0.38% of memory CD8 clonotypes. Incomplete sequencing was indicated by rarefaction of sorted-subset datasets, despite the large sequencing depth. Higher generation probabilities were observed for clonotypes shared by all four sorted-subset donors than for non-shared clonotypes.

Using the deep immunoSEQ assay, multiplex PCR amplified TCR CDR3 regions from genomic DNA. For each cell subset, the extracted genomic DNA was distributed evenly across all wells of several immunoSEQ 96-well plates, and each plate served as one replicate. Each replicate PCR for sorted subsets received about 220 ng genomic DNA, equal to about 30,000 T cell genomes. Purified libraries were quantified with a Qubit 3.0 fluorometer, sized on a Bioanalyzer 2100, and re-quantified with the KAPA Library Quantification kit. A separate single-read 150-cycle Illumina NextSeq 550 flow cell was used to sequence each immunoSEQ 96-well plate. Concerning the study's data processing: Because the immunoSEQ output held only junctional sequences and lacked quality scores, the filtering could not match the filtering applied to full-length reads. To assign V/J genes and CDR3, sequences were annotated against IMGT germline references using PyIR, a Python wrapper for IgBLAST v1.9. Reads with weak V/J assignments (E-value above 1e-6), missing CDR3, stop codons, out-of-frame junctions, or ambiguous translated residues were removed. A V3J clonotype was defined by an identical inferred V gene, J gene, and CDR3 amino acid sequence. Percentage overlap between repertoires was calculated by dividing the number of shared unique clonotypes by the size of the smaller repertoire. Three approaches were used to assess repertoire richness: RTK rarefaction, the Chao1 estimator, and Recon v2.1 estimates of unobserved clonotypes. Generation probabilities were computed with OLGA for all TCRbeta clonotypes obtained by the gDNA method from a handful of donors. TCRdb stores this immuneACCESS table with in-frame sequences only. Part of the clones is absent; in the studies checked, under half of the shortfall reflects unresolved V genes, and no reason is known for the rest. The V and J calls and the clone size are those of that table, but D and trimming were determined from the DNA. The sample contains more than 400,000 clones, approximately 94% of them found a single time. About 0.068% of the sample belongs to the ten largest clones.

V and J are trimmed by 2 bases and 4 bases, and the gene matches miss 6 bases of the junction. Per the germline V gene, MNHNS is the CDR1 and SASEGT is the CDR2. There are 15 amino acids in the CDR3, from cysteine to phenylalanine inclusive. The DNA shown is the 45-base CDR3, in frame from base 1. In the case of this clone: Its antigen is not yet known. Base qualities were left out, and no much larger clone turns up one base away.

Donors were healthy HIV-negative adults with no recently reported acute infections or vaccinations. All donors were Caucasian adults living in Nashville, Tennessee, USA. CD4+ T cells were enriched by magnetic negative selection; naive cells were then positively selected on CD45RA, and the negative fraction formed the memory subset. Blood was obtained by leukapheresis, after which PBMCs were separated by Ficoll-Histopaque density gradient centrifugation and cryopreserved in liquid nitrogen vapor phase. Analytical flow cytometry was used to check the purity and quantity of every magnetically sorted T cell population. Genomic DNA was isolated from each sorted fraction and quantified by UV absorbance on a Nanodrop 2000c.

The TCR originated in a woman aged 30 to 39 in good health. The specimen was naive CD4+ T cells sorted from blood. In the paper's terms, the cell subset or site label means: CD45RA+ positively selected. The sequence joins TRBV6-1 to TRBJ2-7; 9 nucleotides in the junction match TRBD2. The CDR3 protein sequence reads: CASSEPIAGEYEQYF. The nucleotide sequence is TGTGCCAGCAGTGAACCGATAGCGGGAGAATACGAGCAGTACTTC.